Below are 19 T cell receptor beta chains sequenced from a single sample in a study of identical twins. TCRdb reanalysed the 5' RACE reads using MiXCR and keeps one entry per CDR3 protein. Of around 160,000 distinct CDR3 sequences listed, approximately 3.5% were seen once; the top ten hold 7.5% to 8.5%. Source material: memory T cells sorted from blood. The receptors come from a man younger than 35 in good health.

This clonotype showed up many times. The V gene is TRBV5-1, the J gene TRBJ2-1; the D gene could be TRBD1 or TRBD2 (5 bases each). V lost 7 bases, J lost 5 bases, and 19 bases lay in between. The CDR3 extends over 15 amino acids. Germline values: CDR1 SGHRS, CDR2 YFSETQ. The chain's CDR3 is CASRPGTKINNEQFF. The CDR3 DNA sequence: TGCGCCAGCCGGCCGGGGACCAAGATAAACAATGAGCAGTTCTTC.

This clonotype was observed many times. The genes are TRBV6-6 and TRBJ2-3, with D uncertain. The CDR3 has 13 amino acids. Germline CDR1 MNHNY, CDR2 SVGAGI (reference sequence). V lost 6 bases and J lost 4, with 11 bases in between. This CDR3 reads CASRKFPADTQYF. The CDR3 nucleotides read TGTGCCAGCAGAAAATTCCCGGCAGATACGCAGTATTTT.

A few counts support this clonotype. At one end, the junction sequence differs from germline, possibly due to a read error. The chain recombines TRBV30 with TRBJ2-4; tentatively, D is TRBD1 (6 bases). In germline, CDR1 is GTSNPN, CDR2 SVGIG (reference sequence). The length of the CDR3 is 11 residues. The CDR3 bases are TGTGCCTGGAGCGGCGGGTTGGGGGCGGGTTTC. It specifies CAWSGGLGAGF.

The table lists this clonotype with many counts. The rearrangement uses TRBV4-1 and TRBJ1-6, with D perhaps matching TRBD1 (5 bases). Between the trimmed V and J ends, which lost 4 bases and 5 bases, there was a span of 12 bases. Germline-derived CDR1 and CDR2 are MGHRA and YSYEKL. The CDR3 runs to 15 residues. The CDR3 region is CASSPTGANNSPLHF. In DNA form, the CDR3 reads TGCGCCAGCAGCCCGACCGGGGCCAATAATTCACCCCTCCACTTT.

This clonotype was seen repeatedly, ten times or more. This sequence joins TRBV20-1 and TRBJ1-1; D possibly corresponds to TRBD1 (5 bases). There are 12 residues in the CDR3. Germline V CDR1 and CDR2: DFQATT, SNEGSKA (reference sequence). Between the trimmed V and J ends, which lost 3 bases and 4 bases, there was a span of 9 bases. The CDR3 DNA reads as TGCAGTGCTAGTGCCAGGGTCACTGAAGCTTTCTTT. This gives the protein CSASARVTEAFF.

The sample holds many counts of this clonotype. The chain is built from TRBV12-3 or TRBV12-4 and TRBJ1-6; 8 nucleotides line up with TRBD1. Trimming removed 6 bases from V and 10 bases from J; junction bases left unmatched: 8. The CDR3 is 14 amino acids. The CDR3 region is CASSLDRVGSPLHF. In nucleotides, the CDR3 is TGTGCCAGCAGCCTGGACAGGGTAGGATCACCCCTCCACTTT.

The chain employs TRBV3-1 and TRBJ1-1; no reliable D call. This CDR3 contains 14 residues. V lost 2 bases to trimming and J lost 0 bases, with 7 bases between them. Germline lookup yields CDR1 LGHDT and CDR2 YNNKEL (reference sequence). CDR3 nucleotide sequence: TGTGCCAGCAGCCAACGGAAAATGAACACTGAAGCTTTCTTT. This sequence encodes CASSQRKMNTEAFF.

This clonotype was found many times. The CDR3 is CASSPDMLQPQHF. Written as DNA, the CDR3 is TGTGCCAGCAGTCCGGACATGTTACAGCCCCAGCATTTT. V usage is TRBV6-2 or TRBV6-3 and J usage is TRBJ1-5, with a weak D call TRBD1 (5 bases). V was pared by 5 bases and J by 7 bases, with 12 bases between. The CDR3 sequence is 13 residues long. From germline, CDR1 is MNHEY and CDR2 SVGEGT.

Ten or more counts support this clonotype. Here the CDR3 DNA reads TGTGCCAGCAGCCAAGAGGTCAGAGCGGGAGGCAATGAGCAGTTCTTC. Amino acid sequence: CASSQEVRAGGNEQFF. V is TRBV3-1 and J is TRBJ2-1, with 9 positions matching TRBD2. The germline gives CDR1 LGHDT, CDR2 YNNKEL (reference sequence). The CDR3 runs 16 residues. The V segment lost 0 bases and the J segment 6 bases; nucleotides outside the gene matches: 6.

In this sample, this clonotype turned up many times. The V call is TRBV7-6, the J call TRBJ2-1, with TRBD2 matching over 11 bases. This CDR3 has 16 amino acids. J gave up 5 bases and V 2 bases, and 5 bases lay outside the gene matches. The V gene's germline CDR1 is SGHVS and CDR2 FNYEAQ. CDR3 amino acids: CASSLFSGRADNEQFF. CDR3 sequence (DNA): TGTGCCAGCAGCTTATTTAGCGGGAGGGCCGACAATGAGCAGTTCTTC.

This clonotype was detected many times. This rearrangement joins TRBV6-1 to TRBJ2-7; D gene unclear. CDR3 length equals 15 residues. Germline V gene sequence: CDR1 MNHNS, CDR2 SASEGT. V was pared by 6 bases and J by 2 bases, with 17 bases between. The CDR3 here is CASSSSPLGPYEQYV. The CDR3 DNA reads TGTGCCAGCAGCTCTTCACCCTTGGGCCCCTACGAGCAGTACGTC.

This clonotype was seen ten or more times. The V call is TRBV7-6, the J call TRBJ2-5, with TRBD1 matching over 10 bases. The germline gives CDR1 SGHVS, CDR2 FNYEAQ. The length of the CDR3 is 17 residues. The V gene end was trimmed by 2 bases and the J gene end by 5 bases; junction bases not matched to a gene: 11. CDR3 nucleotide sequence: TGTGCCAGCAGCTTATCTCGATCGACAGGGGGCGCGGAGACCCAGTACTTC. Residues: CASSLSRSTGGAETQYF.

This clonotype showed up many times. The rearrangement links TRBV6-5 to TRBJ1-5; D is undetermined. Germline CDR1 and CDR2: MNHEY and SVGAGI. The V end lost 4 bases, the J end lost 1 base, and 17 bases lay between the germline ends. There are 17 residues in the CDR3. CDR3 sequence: CASSSLGDKRSNQPQHF. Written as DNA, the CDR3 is TGTGCCAGCAGTTCCCTCGGAGACAAGCGGAGCAATCAGCCCCAGCATTTT.

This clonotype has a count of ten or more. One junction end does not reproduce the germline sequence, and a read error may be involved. CDR3 loop: CASTPGQALTRTNTQYF. CDR3 sequence (DNA): TGTGCCAGTACCCCAGGACAGGCCCTGACCCGCACAAATACGCAGTATTTT. The chain employs TRBV27 and TRBJ2-3; 7 bases agree with TRBD1. CDR3 size: 17 residues. Germline values: CDR1 MNHEY, CDR2 SMNVEV (reference sequence).

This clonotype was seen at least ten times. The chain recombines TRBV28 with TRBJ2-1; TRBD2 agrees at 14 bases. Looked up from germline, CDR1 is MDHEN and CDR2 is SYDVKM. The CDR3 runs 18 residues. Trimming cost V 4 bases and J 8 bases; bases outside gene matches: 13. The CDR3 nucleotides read TGTGCCAGCAGTTCTGACATCCGGACTAGCGGGAGGACCCATGAGCAGTTCTTC. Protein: CASSSDIRTSGRTHEQFF.

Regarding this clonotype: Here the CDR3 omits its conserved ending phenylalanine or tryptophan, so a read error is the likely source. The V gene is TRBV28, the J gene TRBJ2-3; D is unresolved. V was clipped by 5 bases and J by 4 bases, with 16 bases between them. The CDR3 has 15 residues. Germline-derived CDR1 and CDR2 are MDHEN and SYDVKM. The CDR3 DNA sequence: TGTGCCAGCAGTCGATCACCACAGTTGCCAGATACGCAGTATTTA. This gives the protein CASSRSPQLPDTQYL.

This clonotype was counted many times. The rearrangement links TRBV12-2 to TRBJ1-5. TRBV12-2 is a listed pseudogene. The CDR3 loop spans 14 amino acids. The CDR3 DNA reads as TGTGCAAGTCGCTTCTGGAGACGGGGTCAGCCCCAGCATTTT. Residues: CASRFWRRGQPQHF.

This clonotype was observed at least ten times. CDR3 loop: CANRQGTGAEAFF. For the CDR3, the DNA is TGTGCCAACCGACAGGGTACTGGCGCTGAAGCTTTCTTT. The chain joins TRBV10-3 to TRBJ1-1, with 7 bases aligning to TRBD1. With V trimmed by 10 bases and J by 6 bases, 11 bases remained unmatched. In germline, CDR1 is ENHRY, CDR2 SYGVKD. The CDR3 sequence is 13 residues long.

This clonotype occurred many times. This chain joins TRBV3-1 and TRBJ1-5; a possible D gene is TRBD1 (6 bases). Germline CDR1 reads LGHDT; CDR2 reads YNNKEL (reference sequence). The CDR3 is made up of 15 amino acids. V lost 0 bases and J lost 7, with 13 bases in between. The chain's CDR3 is CASSQDGTTIQPQHF. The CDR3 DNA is TGTGCCAGCAGCCAAGATGGGACAACGATCCAGCCCCAGCATTTT.